This T cell receptor beta chain was sequenced for a study of cytomegalovirus exposure and HLA in healthy donors (dated 2017 in TCRdb). Some background on the complete study: In an earlier analysis of roughly 590 of the donors, 276 Gb of sequence data and approximately 120 million unique TCR beta sequences from 150 million to 200 million T cells were reported. The study aimed to test whether cataloging public T cell receptors could reveal signatures of past pathogen exposure. Rather than drawing on any new phenotypic data, the later analysis identified candidate immune exposures from TCR beta sequences and the way those sequences occurred across donors. The number of donors typed differed by locus, with 629-630 for A, B, C, DRB1 and DQB1, more than 500 for DQA1, approximately 580 for DPA1, and about 450 for DPB1. Class I and class II HLA loci were covered by the typing at four-digit resolution. On average, about 240,000 unique TCR beta nucleotide sequences were sequenced per donor among 398 genotyped donors of the cohort, with 15% to 20% of those sequences being non-productive. Besides the first cohort of about 730 subjects, a separate validation cohort made up of about 120 different subjects was used. In an earlier analysis of roughly 600 of the donors, high-throughput TCR beta sequencing was used to judge whether each TCR beta V gene segment behaved as functional or pseudogenic. About 280 gigabases of sequencing data and tens of millions of unique TCR sequences made up an early release that covered 640 HLA-typed donors. To predict cytomegalovirus infection status, the study combined high-throughput TCR immunosequencing, statistical association of individual TCRs with disease status, and machine learning. The T cell repertoires of several hundred subjects were profiled by immunosequencing and related to cytomegalovirus serostatus. Every repertoire in the discovery cohort had been generated on one and the same sequencing platform. A later genetic analysis took genome-wide SNP genotypes for about 60% of the roughly 670 donors and used that subset as a discovery cohort. A later analysis re-analyzed previously published TCR beta repertoires from 666 donors and added high-resolution HLA genotyping to study TCR occurrence patterns. Donor age, sex, ethnicity and CMV serostatus were compiled together with the repertoire data. Roughly 5 DR-DQ haplotypes were handled as single units for association and clustering, since linkage in the cohort was strong. The genetic ancestry cluster associated with self-reported Caucasian donors included 65% to 90% of the 300 to 450 genotyped donors. Broad study findings and their caveats: The only immune exposure information available for the cohort was CMV serostatus. Cytomegalovirus status was reported to be diagnosed by the classifier with high specificity and sensitivity in both the original and validation cohorts. Compared with equally common non-associated chains, HLA-associated TCR beta chains in a later analysis were more clonally expanded and had lower generation probabilities. Only TCR beta chains were sequenced in this cohort, and the absence of alpha or paired-chain data limited detectable features. The earlier analysis of approximately 560 of the donors excluded approximately 15 rarely observed V segments, including chromosome 9 orphons, because counts were too low. Broadly in line with IMGT annotations, most TCR beta V segments showed up in productive rearrangements about 87% or about 30% of the time in an earlier analysis of several hundred of the donors. Across donors, most TCR sequences were observed very rarely, whereas some public TCRs were present in many individuals. When HLA alleles, especially DR and DQ, strongly co-occurred, attributing TCR associations to individual alleles was difficult. Linkage disequilibrium might explain the correlated functional status among segregating V segments, but an unknown experimental factor could not be excluded. Because the 87-base-pair reads could not distinguish some IMGT-functional V segments, including TRBV6-2 and TRBV6-3, those segments were excluded. The presence/absence analyses assumed that sequencing depth was roughly uniform across donors, and that assumption may not be true. A later analysis associated 16,951 TCR beta sequences with specific HLA alleles at a false discovery rate of 0.05. A further reported finding was that TCR beta sequences accurately predicted the HLA-A and HLA-B alleles for most subjects in the first cohort. The study gave a list of around 170 TCR beta chains associated with cytomegalovirus. A cluster of highly shared sequence variants was judged likely to represent a technical artifact of the sequencing pipeline. In vitro tests confirmed that a few of the cytomegalovirus-associated TCR beta chains recognize cytomegalovirus antigens. A later analysis reported that several top co-occurrence clusters appeared linked to parvovirus B19, influenza, CMV and Epstein-Barr virus. According to a later genetic analysis, donors in an Asian-associated ancestry cluster had fewer N-insertions in productive TCRs than the approximately 650-donor mean. In a later analysis, the rate of TCR association differed among HLA loci, with DRB1 alleles having the most associated TCRs and HLA-C alleles having the fewest. V-gene and J-gene trimming of TCR beta chains was associated with a missense DCLRE1C variant in a later genetic analysis, and the association was replicated in an independent cohort. The authors suggested that the approach could potentially be extended to other disease states and immunological phenotypes. A later analysis found that most CMV-associated TCR beta chains appeared HLA-restricted, with HLA associations seemingly driven largely by CMV exposure. Because HLA typing was missing for some donors at each locus, association tests included only the typed subset.

Sequences SNHLY (CDR1) and FYNNEI (CDR2) are obtained from the germline V gene. V gives up 8 bases and J gives up 3 bases, and the segment between their germline ends measures 13 bases. The CDR3, cysteine through phenylalanine, is 13 amino acids long. Only the CDR3 portion is preserved as DNA: 39 bases, with reading frame beginning at the first base. Library method: the immunoSEQ multiplex PCR assay. For the multiplex PCR, a mixture combining 60 forward primers for TCR Vbeta segments and 13 reverse primers for TCR Jbeta segments was used. Amplification of the CDR3 region of rearranged TCR beta genes was performed with a multiplex PCR assay on genomic DNA. Amplified TCR beta libraries were sequenced as 87-base-pair reads on the Illumina HiSeq System. The original pipeline was this. A later analysis counted some 74 million unique TCR beta chains across the 666 repertoires, and 9 million to 14 million of these chains were shared by at least two donors. Raw reads were error-corrected and collapsed into unique sequences with a nearest-neighbor algorithm that merged closely related sequences to remove PCR and sequencing errors. V, D and J gene segments were assigned by aligning CDR3 sequences to IMGT reference sequences. For a sequence to be retained, a match of at least six nucleotides to both a V gene segment and a J gene segment was required. A rearrangement counted as productive if the CDR3 had no stop codons and remained in frame with V and J, and every other rearrangement counted as non-productive. Following IMGT convention, CDR3 was defined as the stretch from the second conserved V-encoded cysteine up to the conserved J-encoded phenylalanine. In an earlier analysis of more than 550 of the donors, sequences lacking an unambiguous match to a single V gene segment were excluded. An earlier analysis of fewer than 750 of the donors called V segments functional above 56.7% productive rearrangements and segregating when the between-donor standard deviation exceeded 5%. A statistical classification framework was built to diagnose cytomegalovirus status from the catalog of TCR beta chain sequences. In a later analysis, TCR nucleotide sequences were compared against IMGT/GENE-DB human TR gene sequences so that V and J genes could be assigned. Using the TCRdist pipeline, a later analysis assigned CDR3 sequences along with most-parsimonious VDJ recombination scenarios. A later analysis defined each TCR beta chain by its CDR3 amino acid sequence plus V-gene family, and excluded reads lacking a unique V-gene family. To address suspected cross-contamination and a sequencing artifact, a later analysis removed under 600 highly shared, low-generation-probability nucleotide sequences. For each public chain, a later analysis derived a clonal expansion index from normalized ranks of inferred template counts within each repertoire. Generation probabilities in a later analysis came from a VDJ recombination model fitted to out-of-frame rearrangements, and those results were checked against IGoR. Hypergeometric tests were used in a later analysis to score TCR-TCR, TCR-HLA and TCR-CMV co-occurrence, with a repertoire-size bias correction applied to the TCR pairs. In a later analysis, false discovery rates were estimated by permuting HLA or CMV assignments 20 times. In a later analysis, co-occurring TCRs were grouped with DBSCAN, and TCRdist sequence similarity was added when clustering was performed within HLA-allele-positive subsets. Co-occurrence clustering excluded repertoires with fewer than 30,000 or more than 120,000 public chains, plus five with anomalous nucleotide sharing. The table was pulled from immuneACCESS by TCRdb, which kept in-frame rearrangements only. Such tables lose some clones; where checked, under half of the loss comes from unresolved V genes, and the rest has no known cause. Clone size and the V and J calls come from that table; the DNA yielded D and trimming. This sample has roughly 100,000 clones in its table, and 66% of those were observed once. The top ten hold roughly 3.5% of the sample.

The cohort was made up of 666 healthy bone marrow donors. At the time of sampling, all cohort members were nominally healthy, though unrecorded immune exposures were likely present. The donor tested CMV seronegative, placing the donor among the approximately 360 seronegative members of the cohort. Every donor gave a peripheral blood sample, and the peripheral blood mononuclear cells from that sample were used for TCR beta sequencing. The Qiagen DNeasy Blood Extraction Kit was used to extract genomic DNA from the blood cell samples. The sample holds a few counts of this clone. Its binding antigen is unknown. It has no much larger one-base neighbor in the sample; base qualities were not kept.

The TCR was taken from a woman aged 45-60 years in good health and CMV-seronegative. In this chain, TRBV2 is recombined with TRBJ1-2; a tentative D call is TRBD1 (5 bases match). Sequencing was performed on PBMCs. Here the CDR3 is given as CASRFGGDYGYTF. DNA sequence: TGTGCCAGCCGATTCGGGGGAGACTATGGCTACACCTTC.